A single sample is the source of the 31 T cell receptor beta chains below, sequenced in a study of T cells in Graves' hyperthyroidism and ophthalmopathy. There were TCR beta CDR3 regions amplified from RNA transcripts. HTBI primers were the set used in a first-round RT-PCR of the TCR CDR3. TCRdb re-called the multiplex PCR reads with MiXCR, one entry per CDR3 protein. The data hold a few hundred thousand distinct CDR3 sequences, with under 60% observed a single time. Specimen: peripheral blood or thyroid tissue (not recorded which). The origin of the receptors is a young woman with Graves' hyperthyroidism.

The V gene is TRBV7-6, the J gene TRBJ2-2; the match to TRBD2 covers 7 bases. The CDR3 extends over 14 amino acids. The trim removed 4 bases at V and 5 bases at J, leaving 4 bases unmatched. The V gene's germline CDR1 is SGHVS and CDR2 FNYEAQ. The CDR3 here is CASSSAGGTGELFF. The CDR3 region has the DNA TGTGCCAGCAGCTCAGCCGGGGGGACCGGGGAGCTGTTTTTT. Supplemented by reference TRBV7-6 and TRBJ2-2, the full variable domain reads GAGVSQSPRYKVTKRGQDVALRCDPISGHVSLYWYRQALGQGPEFLTYFNYEAQQDKSGLPNDRFSAERPEGSISTLTIQRTEQRDSAMYRCASSSAGGTGELFFGEGSRLTVL.

The chain employs TRBV13 and TRBJ2-7; TRBD2 is a possible D gene (5 bases). V gave up 5 bases and J gave up 6 bases, with 8 bases separating them. Germline loops: CDR1 PRHDT, CDR2 FYEKMQ (reference sequence). This CDR3 is built from 11 residues. CDR3 DNA sequence: TGTGCCAGCAGCACGGGGAGCGAGCAGTACTTC. This codes for CASSTGSEQYF.

The chain recombines TRBV9 with TRBJ1-4; D call uncertain. This CDR3 has 15 residues. V shed 3 bases and J shed 7 bases, with 16 bases lying between them. In germline, CDR1 is SGDLS, CDR2 YYNGEE. The CDR3: CASSANSGSGEKLFF. CDR3 coding DNA: TGTGCCAGCAGCGCAAATTCGGGATCGGGTGAAAAACTGTTTTTT.

This clonotype has at least ten counts. The CDR3 bases are TGTGCCACCAGTGATTTGGCAGGGCGCTATGGCTACACCTTC. Translated, it gives CATSDLAGRYGYTF. This chain uses TRBV24-1 with TRBJ1-2; D may be TRBD1 (5 bases). Germline assignment: CDR1 KGHDR and CDR2 SFDVKD. This CDR3 comprises 14 residues. V lost 0 bases to trimming and J lost 4 bases, with 8 bases between them.

This clonotype came up many times. J is TRBJ1-2 and V is TRBV2; TRBD1 matches at 7 bases. The germline V gene has CDR1 SNHLY and CDR2 FYNNEI. This CDR3 region has 14 residues. Trimming at V came to 4 bases and at J to 3 bases, leaving 5 bases not matched to a gene. DNA for the CDR3: TGTGCCAGCAGTGCGACAGGGTCAGACTATGGCTACACCTTC. It specifies CASSATGSDYGYTF.

Only a few counts were recorded for this clonotype. This chain links TRBV20-1 with TRBJ1-5; D ambiguous. This CDR3 has 12 amino acids. Germline CDR1 and CDR2: DFQATT and SNEGSKA (reference sequence). Trimming pared 5 bases from V and 8 bases from J, leaving 13 bases between. The CDR3 region has the DNA TGCAGTGCTCGAAGGATTGGAGAGCCCCAGCATTTT. It yields the protein CSARRIGEPQHF.

This chain connects TRBV7-9 to TRBJ1-3, with TRBD1 matching over 7 bases. Looked up from germline, CDR1 is SEHNR and CDR2 is FQNEAQ (reference sequence). The CDR3 contains 17 residues. After removal of 1 base from V and 4 bases from J, the junction contained 10 bases not matched to a gene. The CDR3 sequence is CASSLDPGGTPGNTIYF. The CDR3 nucleotides are TGTGCCAGCAGCTTAGACCCAGGGGGTACCCCCGGAAACACCATATATTTT.

This clonotype was seen more than once but under ten times. The V gene is TRBV29-1, the J gene TRBJ2-7; D may be TRBD2 (5 bases). Germline CDR1 reads SQVTM; CDR2 reads ANQGSEA. This CDR3 is 11 amino acids long. Trimming removed 4 bases at V and 6 bases at J, with 10 bases between. CDR3 coding DNA: TGCAGCGTTGTGGTAGCGACCGAGCAGTACTTC. It codes for CSVVVATEQYF.

The V call is TRBV12-3 or TRBV12-4, the J call TRBJ2-2; D is possibly TRBD1 (6 bases). CDR3 length equals 10 residues. The V end lost 5 bases, the J end lost 13 bases, and 8 bases lay between the germline ends. The CDR3 spells CASSRRGLFF. In nucleotides, the CDR3 is TGTGCCAGCAGTCGCAGGGGGCTGTTTTTT.

Only a few counts were recorded for this clonotype. The CDR3 coding sequence is TGTGCCACCGCACTAGGGACAGGGGCGGGAAACACCTTC. This encodes CATALGTGAGNTF. The chain recombines TRBV5-8 with TRBJ1-2; 10 bases map to TRBD1. This CDR3 region has 13 residues. The trim removed 9 bases at V and 12 bases at J, leaving 14 bases unmatched. The germline gives CDR1 SGHTS, CDR2 YDEGEE. The full variable domain, in which reference TRBV5-8 and TRBJ1-2 provide the parts outside the CDR3, is EAGVTQSPTHLIKTRGQQATLRCSPISGHTSVYWYQQALGLGLQFLLWYDEGEERNRGNFPPRFSGRQFPNYSSELNVNALELEDSALYLCATALGTGAGNTFGSGTRLTVV.

This clonotype was seen many times. The CDR3, as DNA: TGCAGCGTGGACAGAAGCTCCTACGAGCAGTACTTC. Translating gives CSVDRSSYEQYF. The gene calls are TRBV29-1 and TRBJ2-7, with D possibly matching TRBD1 (6 bases). CDR1 and CDR2 from the germline V gene are SQVTM and ANQGSEA. This CDR3 is built from 12 residues. Trimming left V 6 bases short and J 0 bases short, with 9 bases between.

The chain recombines TRBV12-3 or TRBV12-4 with TRBJ1-1; D uncertain. The CDR3 totals 14 residues. Trimming cost V 8 bases and J 1 base, with 14 bases left between them. The CDR3 DNA sequence: TGTGCCAGCGTAGACGTCTGGGGGAACACTGAAGCTTTCTTT. Its protein is CASVDVWGNTEAFF.

The rearrangement links TRBV9 to TRBJ1-3; TRBD1 matches at 7 bases. This CDR3 has 14 residues. CDR1 is SGDLS, CDR2 YYNGEE, per germline. J gave up 2 bases and V 5 bases, and 4 bases lay outside the gene matches. Written as DNA, the CDR3 is TGTGCCAGCAGAGGGACAGATACTGGAAACACCATATATTTT. Its translation: CASRGTDTGNTIYF. Based on the CDR3 plus reference TRBV9 and TRBJ1-3, the full variable domain is DSGVTQTPKHLITATGQRVTLRCSPRSGDLSVYWYQQSLDQGLQFLIQYYNGEERAKGNILERFSAQQFPDLHSELNLSSLELGDSALYFCASRGTDTGNTIYFGEGSWLTVV.

The chain joins TRBV7-9 to TRBJ2-5; 7 bases match TRBD1. The V segment lost 6 bases and the J segment 5 bases; nucleotides outside the gene matches: 12. CDR1 is SEHNR and CDR2 is FQNEAQ in the germline V gene (reference sequence). This CDR3 spans 15 amino acids. The CDR3 DNA is TGTGCCAGCAGGGACGACAGGGAAAGGGGCGAGACCCAGTACTTC. It specifies CASRDDRERGETQYF.

With regard to this clonotype: This is likely a read error, given that the CDR3 carries no conserved phenylalanine or tryptophan at its end. No DNA is shown, since the ends of the CDR3 on it are uncertain; the CDR3 is the one TCRdb lists. The J gene is TRBJ1-2, the V gene TRBV2; whether TRBD1, the table's D call, matches the DNA was not checked. Including both end residues, the CDR3 is 8 amino acids long. The V gene's germline CDR1 is SNHLY and CDR2 FYNNEI. CDR3 residues: CASSGAGT.

The chain is built from TRBV10-3 and TRBJ2-2; TRBD2 might be the D (6 bases). The V gene's germline CDR1 is ENHRY and CDR2 SYGVKD. The CDR3 length is 16 residues. The V end was cut by 4 bases, the J end by 3 bases, with 15 bases between. The DNA of the CDR3 is TGTGCCATCAGTGGCACGGGAGAGACGGACACCGGGGAGCTGTTTTTT. Residues: CAISGTGETDTGELFF.

In its sample, this clonotype was seen many times. The chain couples TRBV29-1 to TRBJ1-2; D gene unclear. The CDR3 totals 15 residues. The germline V and J ends were trimmed by 3 bases and 8 bases, with 22 bases remaining between them. Germline CDR1 is SQVTM and CDR2 is ANQGSEA. CDR3 residues: CSVDGHPRPGMGYTF. Here the CDR3 DNA reads TGCAGCGTTGATGGGCACCCACGGCCTGGAATGGGCTACACCTTC.

This clonotype was detected ten times or more. This chain connects TRBV5-1 to TRBJ1-2; D gene ambiguous. Germline CDR1 is SGHRS and CDR2 is YFSETQ. Trimming took off 0 bases at V and 5 bases at J, with 8 bases between the two ends. The CDR3 contains 13 residues. CDR3 coding DNA: TGCGCCAGCAGCTTGGCCCGGGGATATGGCTACACCTTC. Encoded protein: CASSLARGYGYTF.

The CDR3 region has the DNA TGTGCCACCAGCAGAGGCACCGACAGGGGTAGTATTGATTCACCCCTCCACTTT. Protein sequence: CATSRGTDRGSIDSPLHF. This chain links TRBV15 with TRBJ1-6; TRBD1 agrees at 8 bases. CDR3 size: 18 residues. The germline V gene encodes CDR1 LNHNV and CDR2 YYDKDF (reference sequence). With 1 base clipped from V and 8 bases from J, the junction kept 13 bases outside the gene matches.

The sample holds a few counts of this clonotype. This chain links TRBV10-3 with TRBJ2-3, with D unclear. The CDR3 is 13 residues long. Between the trimmed V and J ends, which lost 4 bases and 2 bases, there was a span of 7 bases. Germline V gives CDR1 ENHRY, CDR2 SYGVKD. The CDR3 sequence is CAISVGDTDTQYF. CDR3 DNA: TGTGCCATCAGTGTAGGAGACACAGATACGCAGTATTTT.

This clonotype was seen only a few times. This rearrangement joins TRBV12-3 or TRBV12-4 to TRBJ2-7; no firm D call. The CDR3 contains 12 residues. Trimming removed 4 bases at V and 11 bases at J, with 15 bases between. The CDR3: CASSSLPRVEYF. The CDR3 DNA reads as TGTGCCAGCAGTTCCCTCCCGCGCGTAGAGTACTTC.

This clonotype was seen at least ten times. The rearrangement uses TRBV20-1 and TRBJ1-5; perhaps TRBD1 as D (6 bases). This CDR3 spans 12 amino acids. The germline V gene has CDR1 DFQATT and CDR2 SNEGSKA (reference sequence). The V end lost 4 bases, the J end lost 7 bases, and 11 bases lay between the germline ends. The CDR3 region is CSAMQGRQPQHF. The CDR3 DNA reads as TGCAGTGCTATGCAGGGGAGACAGCCCCAGCATTTT.

The rearrangement links TRBV7-2 to TRBJ1-1; TRBD1 matches at 12 bases. Germline CDR1 is SGHTA and CDR2 is FQGNSA. CDR3 length: 15 amino acids. V lost 5 bases and J lost 5; bases outside the gene matches: 6. The DNA of the CDR3 is TGTGCCAGCAGCCTGGGGACAGGGGGCCAGACTGAAGCTTTCTTT. This gives the protein CASSLGTGGQTEAFF.

The chain uses TRBV29-1 and TRBJ2-7; possibly TRBD1 for D (5 bases). Germline lookup yields CDR1 SQVTM and CDR2 ANQGSEA. The ends were cut back, 7 bases at V and 6 bases at J, with 13 bases in the middle. The CDR3 has 11 amino acids. Here the CDR3 DNA reads TGCAGCGGACAGTTCCTAGGCGAGCAGTACTTC. Amino acids: CSGQFLGEQYF.

This clonotype came up many times. This chain links TRBV29-1 with TRBJ2-5; D is ambiguous. Trimming stripped 4 bases from V and 5 bases from J, with 14 bases between. Germline V gene data show CDR1 as SQVTM and CDR2 as ANQGSEA. This CDR3 comprises 13 residues. The CDR3 DNA reads TGCAGCGTTGGGGGAAATCGCCCGGAGACCCAGTACTTC. Amino acid sequence: CSVGGNRPETQYF.

The genes are TRBV7-2 and TRBJ1-2; a weak D match, TRBD1 (5 bases). The CDR3 sequence is 14 residues long. Germline V gene data show CDR1 as SGHTA and CDR2 as FQGNSA. V lost 6 bases to trimming and J lost 8 bases, with 19 bases between them. CDR3 in amino acids: CASRTIRGKKGYTF. CDR3 coding DNA: TGTGCCAGCAGAACCATACGGGGGAAGAAGGGCTACACCTTC.

This clonotype was found many times. The chain carries TRBV2 and TRBJ1-1; D is perhaps TRBD1 (6 bases). Trimming took 10 bases from V and 5 from J, leaving 17 bases between them. Germline V gene lookup returns CDR1 SNHLY and CDR2 FYNNEI. The CDR3 is made up of 13 amino acids. CDR3 coding DNA: TGTGCCACCCGAAAGGGGGTCGGAACTGAAGCTTTCTTT. Translated: CATRKGVGTEAFF.

Concerning this clonotype: Since a much larger clone is just one base distant, this may be a read error. This chain uses TRBV15 with TRBJ2-5; TRBD1 matches 9 bases. The CDR3 spans 15 residues. Germline V gene data show CDR1 as LNHNV and CDR2 as YYDKDF (reference sequence). V shed 5 bases, J shed 7 bases, and the junction held 11 bases outside the gene matches. CDR3 in DNA: TGTGCCACCAGCGGGGGGACAGGGAGATGGGGGACCCAGTACTTC. Translation: CATSGGTGRWGTQYF.

This clonotype has only one observation. V is TRBV2 and J is TRBJ2-7, with D possibly being TRBD2 (6 bases). CDR1 and CDR2 (germline): SNHLY, FYNNEI. The CDR3 contains 14 residues. V dropped 5 bases and J dropped 2 bases, with 13 bases sitting between them. CDR3 sequence reads: CASSYGSGPYEQYF. The DNA for the CDR3 is TGTGCCAGCAGTTACGGGAGCGGACCCTACGAGCAGTACTTC.

This clonotype has only a few counts. The chain joins TRBV5-2 to TRBJ2-7; the D call TRBD2 from the table was never checked on the DNA. TRBV5-2 has pseudogene status. CDR3 length: 14 amino acids. The CDR3 nucleotides read TGTGCCAGCAACCTACTAGCGGGAGCGGGGGAGCAGTACTTC. It encodes CASNLLAGAGEQYF.

At least ten counts were recorded for this clonotype. This sequence joins TRBV24-1 and TRBJ1-5; TRBD1 agrees at 8 bases. The CDR3 sequence is 17 residues long. Trimming removed 4 bases from V and 4 bases from J; junction bases left unmatched: 11. Germline V gives CDR1 KGHDR, CDR2 SFDVKD. The CDR3 sequence: CATSDHSRTGLNQPQHF. In DNA, the CDR3 is TGTGCCACCAGTGACCATAGTCGGACAGGGTTGAATCAGCCCCAGCATTTT.